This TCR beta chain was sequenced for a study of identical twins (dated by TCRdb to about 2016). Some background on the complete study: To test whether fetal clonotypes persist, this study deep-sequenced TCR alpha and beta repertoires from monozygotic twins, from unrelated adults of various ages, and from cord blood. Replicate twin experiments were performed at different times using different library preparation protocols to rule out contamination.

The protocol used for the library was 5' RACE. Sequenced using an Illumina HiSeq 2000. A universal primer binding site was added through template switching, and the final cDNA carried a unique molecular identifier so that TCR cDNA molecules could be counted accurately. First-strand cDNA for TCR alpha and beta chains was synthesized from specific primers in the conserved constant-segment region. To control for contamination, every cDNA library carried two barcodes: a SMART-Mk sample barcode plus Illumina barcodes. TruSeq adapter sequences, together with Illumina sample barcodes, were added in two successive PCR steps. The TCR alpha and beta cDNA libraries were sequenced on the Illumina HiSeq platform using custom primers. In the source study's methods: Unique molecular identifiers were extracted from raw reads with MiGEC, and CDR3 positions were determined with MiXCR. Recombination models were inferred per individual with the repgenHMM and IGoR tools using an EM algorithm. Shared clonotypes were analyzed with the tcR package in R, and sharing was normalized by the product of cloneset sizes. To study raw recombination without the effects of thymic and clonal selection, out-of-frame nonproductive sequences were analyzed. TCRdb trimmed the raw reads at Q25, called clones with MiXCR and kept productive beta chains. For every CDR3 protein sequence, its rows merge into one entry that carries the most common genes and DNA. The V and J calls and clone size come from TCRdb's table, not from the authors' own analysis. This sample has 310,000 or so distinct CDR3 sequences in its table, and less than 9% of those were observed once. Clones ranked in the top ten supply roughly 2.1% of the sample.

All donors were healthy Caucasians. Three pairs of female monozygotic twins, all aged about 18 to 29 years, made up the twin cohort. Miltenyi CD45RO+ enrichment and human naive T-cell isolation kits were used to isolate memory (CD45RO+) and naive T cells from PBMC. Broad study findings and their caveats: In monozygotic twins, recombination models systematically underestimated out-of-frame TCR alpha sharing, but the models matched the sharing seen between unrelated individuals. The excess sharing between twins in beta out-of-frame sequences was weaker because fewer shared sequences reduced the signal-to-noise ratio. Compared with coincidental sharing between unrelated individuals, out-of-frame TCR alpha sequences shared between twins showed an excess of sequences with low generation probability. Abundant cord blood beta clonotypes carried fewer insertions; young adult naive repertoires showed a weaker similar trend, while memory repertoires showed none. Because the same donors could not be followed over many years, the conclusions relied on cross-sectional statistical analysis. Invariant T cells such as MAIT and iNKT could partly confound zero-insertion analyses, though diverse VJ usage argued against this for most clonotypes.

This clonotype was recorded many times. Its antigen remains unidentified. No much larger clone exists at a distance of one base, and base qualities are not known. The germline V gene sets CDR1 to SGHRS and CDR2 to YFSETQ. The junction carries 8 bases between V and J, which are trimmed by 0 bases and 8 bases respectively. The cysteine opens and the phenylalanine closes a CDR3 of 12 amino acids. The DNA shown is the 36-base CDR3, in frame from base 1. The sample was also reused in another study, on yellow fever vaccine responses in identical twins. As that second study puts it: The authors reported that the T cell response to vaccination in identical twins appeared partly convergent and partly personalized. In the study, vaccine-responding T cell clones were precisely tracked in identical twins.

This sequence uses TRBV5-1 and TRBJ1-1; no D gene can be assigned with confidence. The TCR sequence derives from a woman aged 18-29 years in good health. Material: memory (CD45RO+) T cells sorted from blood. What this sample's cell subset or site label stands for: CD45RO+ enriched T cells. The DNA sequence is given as TGCGCCAGCAGCTTGGCCGGTCAAGAAGCTTTCTTT. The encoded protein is CASSLAGQEAFF.